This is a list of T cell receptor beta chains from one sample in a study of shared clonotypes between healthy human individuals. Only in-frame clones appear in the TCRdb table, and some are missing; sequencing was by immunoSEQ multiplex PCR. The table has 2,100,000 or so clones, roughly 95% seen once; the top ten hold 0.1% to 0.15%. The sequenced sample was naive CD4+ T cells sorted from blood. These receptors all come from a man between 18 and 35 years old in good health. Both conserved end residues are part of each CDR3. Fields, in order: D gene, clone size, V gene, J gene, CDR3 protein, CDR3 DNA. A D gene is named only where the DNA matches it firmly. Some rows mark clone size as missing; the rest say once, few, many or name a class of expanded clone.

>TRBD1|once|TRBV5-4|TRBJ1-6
CASSTLGTGWDSPLHF
TGTGCCAGCAGCACCTTAGGGACAGGGTGGGATTCACCCCTCCACTTT
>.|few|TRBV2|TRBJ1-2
CASTQTDGNYGYTF
TGTGCCAGCACACAAACGGACGGGAACTATGGCTACACCTTC
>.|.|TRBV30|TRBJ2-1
CAWSPPPRQNEQFF
TGTGCCTGGAGTCCCCCTCCAAGGCAAAATGAGCAGTTCTTC
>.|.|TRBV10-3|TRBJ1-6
CAITADRSYNSPLHF
TGTGCCATCACCGCGGACAGATCGTATAATTCACCCCTCCACTTT
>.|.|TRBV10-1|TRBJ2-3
CASTAGRVGDTQYF
TGCGCCAGCACGGCGGGGCGCGTGGGAGATACGCAGTATTTT
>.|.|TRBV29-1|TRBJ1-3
CSVLHSSGNTIYF
TGCAGCGTTTTACACAGCTCTGGAAACACCATATATTTT
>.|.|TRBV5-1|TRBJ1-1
CASSGGFVNTEAFF
TGCGCCAGCAGCGGAGGGTTTGTGAACACTGAAGCTTTCTTT
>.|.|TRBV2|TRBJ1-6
CASSGSYRFNSPLHF
TGTGCCAGCAGTGGAAGCTACAGGTTTAATTCACCCCTCCACTTT
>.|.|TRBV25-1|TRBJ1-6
CASSPRASNSPLHF
TGTGCCAGTAGCCCCCGTGCCTCAAATTCACCCCTCCACTTT
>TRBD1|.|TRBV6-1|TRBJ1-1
CASSAMTGGVGAFF
TGTGCCAGCAGTGCCATGACAGGGGGCGTTGGAGCTTTCTTT
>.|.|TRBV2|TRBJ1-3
CASSTTGSGENTIYF
TGTGCCAGCAGTACTACAGGGTCGGGAGAAAACACCATATATTTT
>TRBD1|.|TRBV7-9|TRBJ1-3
CASTSGGSGSGNTIYF
TGTGCCAGCACCTCAGGGGGAAGTGGATCTGGAAACACCATATATTTT
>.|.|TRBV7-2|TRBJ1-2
CASSPSRGQGRFNYGYTF
TGTGCCAGCAGCCCGAGCCGTGGGCAGGGTCGATTTAACTATGGCTACACCTTC
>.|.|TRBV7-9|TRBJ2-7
CASSFQGGIYEQYF
TGTGCCAGCAGCTTCCAGGGGGGCATCTACGAGCAGTACTTC
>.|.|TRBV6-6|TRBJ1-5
CASSYGTGNQPQHF
TGTGCCAGCAGTTACGGAACAGGGAATCAGCCCCAGCATTTT
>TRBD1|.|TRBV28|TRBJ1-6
CASNPGGMLDSPLHF
TGTGCCAGCAACCCAGGGGGAATGTTAGATTCACCCCTCCACTTT
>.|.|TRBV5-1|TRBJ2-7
CASSSDAPSSYEQYF
TGCGCCAGCAGCTCGGACGCCCCGAGCTCCTACGAGCAGTACTTC
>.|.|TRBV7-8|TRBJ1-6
CASSPGTSPLHF
TGTGCCAGCAGCCCCGGGACTTCACCCCTCCACTTT
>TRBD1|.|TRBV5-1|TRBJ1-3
CASSLGQGDSGNTIYF
TGCGCCAGCAGCCTAGGACAGGGGGACTCTGGAAACACCATATATTTT
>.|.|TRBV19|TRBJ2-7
CASRADRAGTLDF
TGTGCCAGTAGGGCGGATAGAGCCGGGACGTTGGACTTC
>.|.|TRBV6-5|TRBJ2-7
CASSYPGTYEQYF
TGTGCCAGCAGTTATCCAGGAACCTACGAGCAGTACTTC
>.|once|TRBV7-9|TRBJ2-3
CASSLASPSTDTQYF
TGTGCCAGCAGCTTAGCCTCGCCTAGCACAGATACGCAGTATTTT
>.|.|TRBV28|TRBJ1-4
CASRVPGGGEKLFF
TGTGCCAGCAGGGTTCCCGGGGGCGGCGAAAAACTGTTTTTT
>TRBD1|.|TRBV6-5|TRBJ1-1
CASTKTGGTEAFF
TGTGCCAGCACCAAGACAGGGGGTACTGAAGCTTTCTTT